The 10 T cell receptor beta chains below were found in one sample sequenced in a study of blood T cells in healthy people across ages. A second PCR of about 6 to 12 cycles used a sample-barcoded 5' primer and a J-beta primer mix. TCRdb re-called the 5' RACE reads through MiXCR, storing one row per CDR3 protein. The sample has more than 650,000 distinct CDR3 sequences, 22% seen once. The specimen sequenced was blood. These receptors all stem from a man between 65 and 79 years old in good health.

Only a few counts were recorded for this clonotype. The chain uses TRBV10-2 and TRBJ1-2; 7 nucleotides line up with TRBD1. CDR1 and CDR2 from the germline V gene are WSHSY and SAAADI. After removal of 10 bases from V and 8 bases from J, the junction contained 7 bases not matched to a gene. This CDR3 comprises 11 residues. The CDR3 reads CATNTGAGYTF. The CDR3 DNA reads as TGCGCCACCAACACAGGGGCCGGCTACACCTTC.

The chain employs TRBV6-6 and TRBJ2-2; 9 bases align to TRBD2. Trimming removed 7 bases from V and 6 bases from J; junction bases left unmatched: 6. The V gene's germline CDR1 is MNHNY and CDR2 SVGAGI (reference sequence). The CDR3 length is 14 residues. The chain's CDR3 is CASTGRGGSGELFF. The CDR3 nucleotides are TGTGCCAGCACCGGGCGGGGGGGCTCCGGGGAGCTGTTTTTT.

V is TRBV20-1 and J is TRBJ2-3, with 7 bases fitting TRBD2. Germline CDR1 is DFQATT and CDR2 is SNEGSKA (reference sequence). The CDR3 length is 16 residues. V shed 5 bases and J 2 bases; nucleotides not matched to a gene: 13. The CDR3 DNA follows: TGCAGTGCTGGGGGAAGTGCTAGCGGACACACAGATACGCAGTATTTT. It specifies CSAGGSASGHTDTQYF.

This clonotype was counted only a few times. The gene calls are TRBV28 and TRBJ2-5; possible D gene TRBD2, 6 bases. The germline CDR1 and CDR2 sequences are MDHEN and SYDVKM. The CDR3 contains 14 residues. Deletions cut 4 bases from V and 2 bases from J, with 11 bases between. The chain's CDR3 is CASSWGGAQETQYF. CDR3 DNA sequence: TGTGCCAGCAGTTGGGGCGGGGCTCAAGAGACCCAGTACTTC.

This clonotype was counted only a few times. V is TRBV5-5 and J is TRBJ2-1, with D perhaps matching TRBD2 (5 bases). The CDR3 sequence is 15 residues long. Trimming removed 4 bases from V and 6 bases from J, with 17 bases in between. Germline-derived CDR1 and CDR2 are SGHKS and YYEKEE (reference sequence). The CDR3 bases are TGTGCCAGCAGCCTTCGCGACACTCGGGGCAATGAGCAGTTCTTC. This encodes CASSLRDTRGNEQFF.

The J gene is TRBJ2-3, the V gene TRBV18, with D possibly matching TRBD1 (5 bases). CDR1 is KGHSH and CDR2 is LQKENI in the germline V gene. The V gene lost 3 bases and the J gene lost 4 bases, with 11 bases spanning the gap. This CDR3 comprises 14 residues. DNA of the CDR3: TGTGCCAGCTCACCGCTAGAAGGGGCAGATACGCAGTATTTT. It encodes CASSPLEGADTQYF. The variable domain in full, with the rest retrieved from reference TRBV18 and TRBJ2-3, is NAGVMQNPRHLVRRRGQEARLRCSPMKGHSHVYWYRQLPEEGLKFMVYLQKENIIDESGMPKERFSAEFPKEGPSILRIQQVVRGDSAAYFCASSPLEGADTQYFGPGTRLTVL.

The chain joins TRBV18 to TRBJ2-1; D not resolved. CDR3 length: 13 amino acids. Germline CDR1 KGHSH, CDR2 LQKENI. Deletions cut 2 bases from V and 10 bases from J, with 12 bases between. The CDR3 protein is CASSPVFSPEQFF. CDR3 in DNA: TGTGCCAGCTCACCAGTTTTCTCACCCGAGCAGTTCTTC.

The chain employs TRBV29-1 and TRBJ2-3; D gene uncertain. The germline V and J ends were trimmed by 7 bases and 6 bases, with 17 bases remaining between them. The CDR3 covers 13 residues. Germline V gene lookup returns CDR1 SQVTM and CDR2 ANQGSEA. CDR3 protein: CSAEANGRDTQYF. DNA of the CDR3: TGCAGCGCCGAAGCCAACGGCCGGGATACGCAGTATTTT.

This clonotype was counted a few times. The chain has TRBV5-1 and TRBJ2-3; D unclear. The CDR3 has 14 amino acids. From germline, CDR1 is SGHRS and CDR2 YFSETQ. Trimming cost V 4 bases and J 6 bases, with 15 bases left between them. The CDR3 here is CASSPLLKPDTQYF. DNA for the CDR3: TGCGCCAGCAGCCCGTTACTAAAGCCCGATACGCAGTATTTT.

As to this clonotype: Mismatch with germline at one junction end may stem from a read error. The chain uses TRBV12-3 or TRBV12-4 and TRBJ1-1; weak D call: TRBD1 (5 bases). CDR3 length equals 13 residues. CDR3 loop: CASSFGGNTEDFF. CDR3 nucleotide sequence: TGTGCCAGCAGTTTTGGGGGGAACACTGAAGATTTCTTT.